The 11 T cell receptor beta chains given below trace back to one sample, sequenced in a study of graft-versus-host responses after intestinal transplantation. Here immunoSEQ multiplex PCR was the method, and the copy in TCRdb shows in-frame clones only, minus some. In the table there are 6,000 to 9,000 clones, more than 30% of which are singletons. Sequenced material: alloreactive CD4+ T cells from a mixed lymphocyte reaction culture, taken before transplantation. Described subset: CFSE-low proliferating T cells sorted from approximately six-day pre-transplant mixed lymphocyte reaction (GvH or HvG direction). All receptors derive from a human patient who was an organ donor for intestinal transplantation.

V gene TRBV2 combines with J gene TRBJ1-5; 7 bases fit TRBD1. J was trimmed by 6 bases and V by 5 bases; bases with no gene match: 10. Per the germline V gene, CDR1 is SNHLY and CDR2 is FYNNEI. CDR3 size: 15 residues. The DNA for the CDR3 is TGTGCCAGCAGTATAGAAGGGGGCAGCGTTCAGCCCCAGCATTTT. Translation gives CASSIEGGSVQPQHF.

J is TRBJ1-6 and V is TRBV2; a weak D match, TRBD1 (6 bases). Trimming left V 7 bases short and J 10 bases short, with 20 bases between. Germline V lookup: CDR1 SNHLY, CDR2 FYNNEI. The CDR3 contains 15 residues. CDR3: CASNPQGQKGSPLHF. The CDR3, as DNA: TGTGCCAGCAATCCGCAGGGGCAGAAGGGGTCACCCCTCCACTTT.

The chain carries TRBV9 and TRBJ2-1; unclear D gene. V was pared by 1 base and J by 2 bases, with 10 bases between. This CDR3 comprises 15 residues. CDR1 is SGDLS and CDR2 is YYNGEE in the germline V gene. The chain's CDR3 is CASSVKAFAYNEQFF. The CDR3 bases are TGTGCCAGCAGCGTAAAAGCGTTTGCCTACAATGAGCAGTTCTTC. Variable domain in full (rest from reference TRBV9 and TRBJ2-1): DSGVTQTPKHLITATGQRVTLRCSPRSGDLSVYWYQQSLDQGLQFLIQYYNGEERAKGNILERFSAQQFPDLHSELNLSSLELGDSALYFCASSVKAFAYNEQFFGPGTRLTVL.

This sequence joins TRBV6-1 and TRBJ2-4; 8 bases fit TRBD1. J was trimmed by 0 bases and V by 4 bases; bases with no gene match: 5. This CDR3 has 16 residues. CDR1 is MNHNS and CDR2 is SASEGT in the germline V gene. The CDR3 DNA sequence: TGTGCCAGCAGTGGGGGGACAGGAGTAGCCAAAAACATTCAGTACTTC. Amino acid sequence: CASSGGTGVAKNIQYF.

This chain links TRBV19 with TRBJ2-7, with D possibly being TRBD2 (6 bases). V was trimmed by 1 base and J by 3 bases, leaving 13 bases between them. The CDR3 has 15 amino acids. Germline V CDR1 and CDR2: LNHDA, SQIVND (reference sequence). The CDR3 loop reads CASSIGGASVYEQYF. As DNA, the CDR3 is TGTGCCAGTAGTATAGGCGGGGCCAGTGTCTACGAGCAGTACTTC.

Relative to its sample, this clone is medium-sized. This sequence joins TRBV6-5 and TRBJ1-4, with 8 bases matching TRBD1. CDR3 length: 14 residues. J gave up 7 bases and V 7 bases, and 8 bases lay outside the gene matches. Germline V gene sequence: CDR1 MNHEY, CDR2 SVGAGI. In nucleotides, the CDR3 is TGTGCCAGCACCCGGACAGGGTTACGTGAAAAACTGTTTTTT. It yields the protein CASTRTGLREKLFF.

By share of the sample, this clone is medium-sized (0.01 to 0.1%). The chain couples TRBV27 to TRBJ1-2; unclear D gene. Germline lookup yields CDR1 MNHEY and CDR2 SMNVEV (reference sequence). V was shortened by 6 bases and J by 3 bases, with 11 bases between the two germline ends. CDR3 length equals 13 residues. CDR3 nucleotides: TGTGCCAGCAGCCCCGGCCGGGACTATGGCTACACCTTC. It translates to CASSPGRDYGYTF.

The chain combines TRBV7-8 with TRBJ1-1; tentatively, D is TRBD1 (5 bases). V was clipped by 5 bases and J by 9 bases, with 19 bases between them. CDR1 and CDR2 (germline): SGHVS, FQNEAQ. This CDR3 comprises 14 residues. DNA for the CDR3: TGTGCCAGCAGCCTAACCCGAACAGGTACCAAAGCTTTCTTT. Translated: CASSLTRTGTKAFF.

The chain employs TRBV9 and TRBJ1-2, with D perhaps matching TRBD1 (5 bases). The germline V gene encodes CDR1 SGDLS and CDR2 YYNGEE. The V end lost 0 bases, the J end lost 3 bases, and 9 bases lay between the germline ends. This CDR3 has 14 amino acids. CDR3 sequence reads: CASSVDGGDYGYTF. In DNA form, the CDR3 reads TGTGCCAGCAGCGTAGATGGAGGGGACTATGGCTACACCTTC.

The chain carries TRBV9 and TRBJ1-2, with a weak D call TRBD1 (5 bases). With 3 bases removed from V and 8 bases from J, the gap between germline ends came to 11 bases. The CDR3 extends over 12 amino acids. Germline V gives CDR1 SGDLS, CDR2 YYNGEE. The CDR3 region has the DNA TGTGCCAGCAGCGGATACAGGACCGGCTACACCTTC. Translated, it gives CASSGYRTGYTF.

This rearrangement joins TRBV7-2 to TRBJ2-1; 10 bases match TRBD2. With V trimmed by 3 bases and J by 4 bases, 6 bases remained unmatched. Germline CDR1 SGHTA, CDR2 FQGNSA. The CDR3 totals 16 residues. The CDR3 here is CASSFSSGGRYNEQFF. DNA for the CDR3: TGTGCCAGCAGCTTCTCTAGCGGGGGAAGATACAATGAGCAGTTCTTC.